This T cell receptor (beta chain) was found in a study of cytomegalovirus exposure and HLA in healthy donors. As for the study in general: A subsequent analysis stated that the roughly 130 validation repertoires were run on the same platform as the approximately 710 first-cohort repertoires.

The CDR3 has 16 amino acids. The V segment lost 5 bases and the J segment 4 bases; nucleotides outside the gene matches: 7. Germline assignment: CDR1 SEHNR and CDR2 FQNEAQ (reference sequence). Sequencing was performed with immunoSEQ multiplex PCR; in TCRdb, only in-frame clones are kept and a portion is missing. The data show under 200,000 clones, around nine tenths seen once. On this clone: As yet, its antigen is unknown.

Broader study findings: Specificity of a few CMV-associated chains for CMV antigens was verified in vitro. More than 150 TCR beta chains were listed as cytomegalovirus-associated. As was reported, the classifier diagnosed cytomegalovirus status with high specificity and sensitivity.

This chain links TRBV7-9 with TRBJ2-1; 11 positions match TRBD2. Sequencing used PBMCs. This TCR was sampled from a man aged 18 to 30 in good health and CMV-seropositive. Here the CDR3 reads CASSATGTSGYNEQFF. The CDR3 coding sequence is TGTGCCAGCAGCGCGACCGGGACTAGCGGATACAATGAGCAGTTCTTC.